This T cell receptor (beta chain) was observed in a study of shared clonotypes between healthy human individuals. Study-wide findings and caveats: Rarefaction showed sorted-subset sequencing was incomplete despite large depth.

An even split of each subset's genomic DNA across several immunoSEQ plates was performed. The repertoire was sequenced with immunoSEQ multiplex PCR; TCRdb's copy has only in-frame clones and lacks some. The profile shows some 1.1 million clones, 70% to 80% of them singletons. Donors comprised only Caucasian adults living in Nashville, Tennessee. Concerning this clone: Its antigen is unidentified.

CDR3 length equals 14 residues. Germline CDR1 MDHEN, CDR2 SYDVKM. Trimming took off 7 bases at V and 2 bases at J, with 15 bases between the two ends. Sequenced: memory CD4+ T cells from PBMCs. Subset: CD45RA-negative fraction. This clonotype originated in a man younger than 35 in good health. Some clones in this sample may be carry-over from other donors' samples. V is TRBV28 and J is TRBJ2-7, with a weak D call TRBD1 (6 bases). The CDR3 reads CASKLTGFTYEQYF. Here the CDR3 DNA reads TGTGCCAGCAAGTTAACAGGGTTCACCTACGAGCAGTACTTC. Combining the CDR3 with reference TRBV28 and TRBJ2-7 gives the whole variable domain DVKVTQSSRYLVKRTGEKVFLECVQDMDHENMFWYRQDPGLGLRLIYFSYDVKMKEKGDIPEGYSVSREKKERFSLILESASTNQTSMYLCASKLTGFTYEQYFGPGTRLTVT.